This T cell receptor beta chain came from a study of shared clonotypes between healthy human individuals. Study outcomes and limitations: Though the depth was large, rarefaction showed that sorted-subset sequencing was incomplete. As a rule, naive subsets had a larger estimated richness than memory subsets. Clonotypes that were shared across a handful of donors made up roughly 5% of naive CD4 clonotypes.

There are a few counts of this clone. Antigen specificity is unknown. The V end was cut by 1 base, the J end by 5 bases, with 23 bases between. The CDR3 loop spans 18 amino acids. Germline loops: CDR1 MGHRA, CDR2 YSYEKL. The DNA input per sorted-subset replicate PCR was 200 ng, corresponding to some 30,000 T cell genomes. Generated by immunoSEQ multiplex PCR, the TCRdb table keeps only in-frame clones and is missing some. The sample lists about 1 million clones; under 80% were seen once. The material sequenced was memory CD4+ T cells sorted from blood. Subset of the sample: CD45RA-negative fraction. The chain recombines TRBV4-1 with TRBJ2-5; possibly TRBD2 for D (5 bases). The receptor was isolated from a man between 18 and 29 years old in good health. The CDR3 DNA reads TGCGCCAGCAGCCAAGTGAACCTTTTCGGGATCTCTCGCGAGACCCAGTACTTC. This translates into CASSQVNLFGISRETQYF.